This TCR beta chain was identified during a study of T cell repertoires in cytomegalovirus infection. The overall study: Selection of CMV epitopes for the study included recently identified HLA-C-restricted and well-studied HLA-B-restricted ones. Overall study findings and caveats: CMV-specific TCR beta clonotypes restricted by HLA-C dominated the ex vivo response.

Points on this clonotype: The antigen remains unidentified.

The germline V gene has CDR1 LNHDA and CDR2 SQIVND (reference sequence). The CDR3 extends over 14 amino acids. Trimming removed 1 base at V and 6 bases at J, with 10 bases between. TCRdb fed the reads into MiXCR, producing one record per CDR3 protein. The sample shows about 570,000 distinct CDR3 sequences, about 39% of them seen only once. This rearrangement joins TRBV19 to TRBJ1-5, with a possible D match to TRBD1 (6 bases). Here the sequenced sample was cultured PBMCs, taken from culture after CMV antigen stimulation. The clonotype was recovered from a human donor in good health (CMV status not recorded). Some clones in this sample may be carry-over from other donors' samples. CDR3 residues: CASSIAGGVQPQHF. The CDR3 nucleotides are TGTGCCAGTAGTATAGCGGGGGGCGTTCAGCCCCAGCATTTT.